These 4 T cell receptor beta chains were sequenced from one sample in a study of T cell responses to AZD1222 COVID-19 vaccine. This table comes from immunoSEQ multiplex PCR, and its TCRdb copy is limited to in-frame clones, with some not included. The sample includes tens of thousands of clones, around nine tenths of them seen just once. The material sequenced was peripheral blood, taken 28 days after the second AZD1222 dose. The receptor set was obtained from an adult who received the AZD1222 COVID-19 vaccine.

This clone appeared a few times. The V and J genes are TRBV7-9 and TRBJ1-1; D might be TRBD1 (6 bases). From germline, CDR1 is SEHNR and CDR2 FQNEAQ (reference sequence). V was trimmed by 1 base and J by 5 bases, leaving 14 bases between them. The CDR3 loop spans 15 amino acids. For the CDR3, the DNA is TGTGCCAGCAGCTTAGTAGGGGGGAAGGGGACTGAAGCTTTCTTT. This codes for CASSLVGGKGTEAFF.

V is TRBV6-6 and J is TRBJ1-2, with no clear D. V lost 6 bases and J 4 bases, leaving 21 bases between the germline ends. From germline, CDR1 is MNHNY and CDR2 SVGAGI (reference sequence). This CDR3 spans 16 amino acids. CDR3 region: CASRSRASLRVYGYTF. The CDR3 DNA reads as TGTGCCAGCAGGAGTCGGGCCAGCTTAAGGGTCTATGGCTACACCTTC.

CDR3 nucleotides: TGTGCCAGCAGCTTAACGGTAACTAGCACAGATACGCAGTATTTT. Translating gives CASSLTVTSTDTQYF. V is TRBV7-2 and J is TRBJ2-3; D unresolved. Trimming took off 2 bases at V and 0 bases at J, with 9 bases between the two ends. This CDR3 has 15 residues. Germline CDR1 and CDR2: SGHTA and FQGNSA.

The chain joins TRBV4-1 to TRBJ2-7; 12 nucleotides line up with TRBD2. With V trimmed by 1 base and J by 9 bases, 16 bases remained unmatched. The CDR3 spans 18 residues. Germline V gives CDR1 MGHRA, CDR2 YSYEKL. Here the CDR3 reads CASSQAGLAGGPGNGQYF. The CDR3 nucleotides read TGCGCCAGCAGCCAAGCGGGGCTAGCGGGAGGGCCTGGGAACGGGCAGTACTTC.